This is a list of T cell receptor beta chains from one sample in a study of CD8 T cells in ankylosing spondylitis. TCRdb reanalysed the 5' RACE reads using MiXCR and keeps one entry per CDR3 protein. Counted here are 100,000 to 150,000 distinct CDR3 sequences, roughly a tenth occurring once; the ten biggest clones make up about 3.6%. The sample taken for sequencing was blood, either unsorted or a sorted T cell fraction (not recorded which). The receptor set was obtained from a male donor with ankylosing spondylitis or in good health (not recorded which). Both conserved end residues are part of each CDR3. A D gene is named only where the DNA matches it firmly. Clone sizes are given selectively: once, few, many, or a class where the clone is expanded.

J gene,D gene,clone size,CDR3 length,V gene,CDR3 protein,CDR3 DNA
TRBJ2-5,NA,many,15,TRBV6-5,CASSYSAGYQETQYF,TGTGCCAGCAGTTACTCCGCCGGGTACCAAGAGACCCAGTACTTC
TRBJ2-7,NA,many,14,TRBV7-9,CASSQAGRSYEQYF,TGTGCCAGCAGCCAAGCGGGCAGGAGCTACGAGCAGTACTTC
TRBJ2-7,NA,many,13,TRBV20-1,CSADGGLLYEQYF,TGCAGTGCTGACGGCGGGCTACTCTACGAGCAGTACTTC
TRBJ1-3,NA,many,17,TRBV5-1,CASSFSPGPDSGNTIYF,TGCGCCAGCAGCTTTTCCCCGGGCCCTGACTCTGGAAACACCATATATTTT
TRBJ2-2,NA,NA,15,TRBV7-9,CATTGLTVNTGELFF,TGTGCCACCACGGGGTTGACAGTGAACACCGGGGAGCTGTTTTTT
TRBJ2-7,TRBD2,many,18,TRBV9,CASSPGTSGRALIYEQYF,TGTGCCAGCAGCCCCGGGACTAGCGGGAGGGCCTTAATCTACGAGCAGTACTTC
TRBJ1-4,NA,many,13,TRBV7-8,CASSFGTYEKLFF,TGTGCCAGCAGCTTTGGGACGTATGAAAAACTGTTTTTT
TRBJ2-3,TRBD1,many,16,TRBV5-1,CASSYQPGTASDTQYF,TGCGCCAGCAGCTATCAACCCGGGACAGCCTCAGATACGCAGTATTTT
TRBJ1-1,NA,many,12,TRBV6-2/TRBV6-3,CASTLGDTEAFF,TGTGCCAGCACGTTAGGGGACACTGAAGCTTTCTTT
TRBJ2-3,TRBD1,many,16,TRBV5-1,CASSFGTAWGTDTQYF,TGCGCCAGCAGCTTCGGGACAGCCTGGGGCACAGATACGCAGTATTTT
TRBJ2-3,NA,many,12,TRBV7-2,CASSDNLDTQYF,TGTGCCAGCAGCGACAACCTGGATACGCAGTATTTT
TRBJ2-3,TRBD2,many,15,TRBV20-1,CSARIAGTRRDTQYF,TGCAGTGCACGCATAGCGGGAACTCGCAGGGATACGCAGTATTTT
TRBJ2-3,TRBD1,many,18,TRBV7-3,CASSFNRGTGGSSNTQYF,TGTGCCAGCAGCTTTAACAGGGGGACAGGGGGCTCGTCAAATACGCAGTATTTT
TRBJ1-2,NA,many,18,TRBV6-5,CASSYSKAQGQSNYGYTF,TGTGCCAGCAGTTACTCGAAGGCTCAGGGGCAGTCTAACTATGGCTACACCTTC
TRBJ1-4,NA,many,12,TRBV30,CAWKGNNEKLFF,TGTGCCTGGAAGGGAAATAATGAAAAACTGTTTTTT
TRBJ2-6,NA,many,15,TRBV4-3,CASSLESSGANVLTF,TGCGCCAGCAGCCTCGAGAGCTCTGGGGCCAACGTCCTGACTTTC
TRBJ2-5,NA,few,15,TRBV18,CASSPRQGGEETQYF,TGTGCCAGCTCACCACGACAGGGAGGAGAAGAGACCCAGTACTTC
TRBJ2-5,TRBD2,many,16,TRBV20-1,CSAPPGTSGSRETQYF,TGCAGTGCTCCCCCCGGGACTAGCGGGAGCAGAGAGACCCAGTACTTC
TRBJ1-5,NA,many,12,TRBV29-1,CSVAQGNQPQHF,TGCAGCGTTGCCCAGGGCAATCAGCCCCAGCATTTT
TRBJ2-1,TRBD2,few,15,TRBV7-3,CASSFGLAGGVEQFF,TGTGCCAGCAGCTTTGGACTAGCGGGAGGGGTTGAGCAGTTCTTC
TRBJ2-1,NA,few,15,TRBV15,CATSRDPTGYNEQFF,TGTGCCACCAGCAGAGATCCGACAGGATACAATGAGCAGTTCTTC
TRBJ2-5,TRBD2,many,15,TRBV7-8,CASSLAGGNQETQYF,TGTGCCAGCAGCTTAGCGGGAGGGAACCAAGAGACCCAGTACTTC
TRBJ2-2,NA,few,16,TRBV11-2,CASSLIGTPGAGELFF,TGTGCCAGCAGCTTAATTGGGACTCCGGGGGCCGGGGAGCTGTTTTTT
TRBJ2-7,NA,NA,15,TRBV7-2,CASSLRSMGGHEQYF,TGTGCCAGCAGCCTCCGGTCTATGGGGGGGCACGAGCAGTACTTC
TRBJ2-2,TRBD1,many,13,TRBV29-1,CSVGQGSTGELFF,TGCAGCGTTGGACAGGGGAGCACCGGGGAGCTGTTTTTT
TRBJ2-7,TRBD2,many,14,TRBV20-1,CSAKDTVAGWEQYF,TGCAGTGCGAAAGATACAGTAGCGGGATGGGAGCAGTACTTC
TRBJ2-1,TRBD2,many,16,TRBV20-1,CSARTSGRAGSNEQFF,TGCAGTGCTAGGACTAGCGGGAGGGCCGGGTCCAATGAGCAGTTCTTC
TRBJ2-5,NA,few,16,TRBV14,CASSQVFRGPQETQYF,TGTGCCAGCAGCCAAGTATTTCGCGGTCCGCAAGAGACCCAGTACTTC
TRBJ2-1,NA,few,14,TRBV27,CASSLRGEHNEQFF,TGTGCCAGCAGTCTGCGAGGTGAGCACAATGAGCAGTTCTTC
TRBJ2-4,NA,NA,13,TRBV20-1,CSARGGSAGIQYF,TGCAGTGCTAGAGGTGGCAGCGCGGGCATTCAGTACTTC
TRBJ2-3,NA,many,16,TRBV24-1,CATSDLGAPSTDTQYF,TGTGCCACCAGTGATTTAGGAGCGCCTAGCACAGATACGCAGTATTTT
TRBJ2-7,TRBD2,few,14,TRBV29-1,CSAEGTSGRYEQYF,TGCAGCGCCGAGGGGACTAGCGGGAGGTACGAGCAGTACTTC
TRBJ2-6,NA,many,15,TRBV5-1,CASSALDSGANVLTF,TGCGCCAGCAGCGCCCTTGACTCTGGGGCCAACGTCCTGACTTTC
TRBJ2-1,NA,many,16,TRBV27,CASSFPPGRRLNEQFF,TGTGCCAGCAGCTTTCCCCCGGGCAGGAGATTAAATGAGCAGTTCTTC
TRBJ1-3,NA,few,16,TRBV20-1,CCARDGLSAGGNTIYF,TGCTGTGCTAGAGATGGACTCTCGGCGGGTGGAAACACCATATATTTT
TRBJ2-2,TRBD2,NA,15,TRBV20-1,CSAIFGLAGVGELFF,TGCAGTGCTATCTTTGGACTAGCCGGGGTCGGGGAGCTGTTTTTT
TRBJ2-2,NA,many,16,TRBV5-1,CASSPAALSNTGELFF,TGCGCCAGCAGCCCGGCCGCCCTATCGAACACCGGGGAGCTGTTTTTT
TRBJ2-5,NA,NA,15,TRBV12-3/TRBV12-4,CASRPPVVGVETQCF,TGTGCCAGCAGGCCGCCTGTTGTGGGAGTGGAGACCCAGTGCTTC
TRBJ2-2,NA,many,13,TRBV20-1,CSAKEDNTGELFF,TGCAGTGCTAAGGAGGACAACACCGGGGAGCTGTTTTTT
TRBJ2-5,NA,NA,14,TRBV18,CASSPTGTQETQYF,TGTGCCAGCTCACCAACAGGGACCCAAGAGACCCAGTACTTC
TRBJ1-2,NA,NA,13,TRBV20-1,CSARDRELYGYTF,TGCAGTGCTAGAGACCGGGAGCTGTATGGCTACACCTTC
TRBJ2-1,TRBD2,many,16,TRBV7-3,CASSPSLAGARNEQFF,TGTGCCAGCAGCCCGTCTTTGGCGGGAGCGCGGAATGAGCAGTTCTTC
TRBJ2-7,NA,NA,18,TRBV2,CAICPWALWSEMPSQQYF,TGTGCCATCTGCCCGTGGGCCCTTTGGTCCGAGATGCCCTCCCAGCAGTACTTC
TRBJ2-3,NA,many,14,TRBV5-1,CASSLGLGTDTQYF,TGCGCCAGCAGCTTGGGACTAGGCACAGATACGCAGTATTTT